The 3 T cell receptor beta chains below come from one sample, sequenced in a study of a mutant IDH1 vaccine in newly diagnosed glioma (TCRdb year 2021). The antigens for these receptors are not known. The time point label of this sample denotes: week 35, safety follow-up. Every vaccine dose consisted of 300 ug of a 20-mer mutant IDH1 peptide in Montanide, administered subcutaneously together with topical imiquimod. Libraries were made using the immunoSEQ multiplex PCR assay. The clones in this table, taken by TCRdb from immuneACCESS, are in-frame only. Not every clone is retained; where verified, under half of the shortfall comes from an unresolved V gene, and the cause of the rest is unknown. The sample table holds 20,000 to 30,000 clones, of which approximately 87% were seen once. The ten largest clones add up to roughly 30% of the sample. This material consisted of PBMCs, taken from a glioma patient whose treatment included an IDH1 peptide vaccine. These receptors were taken from a man younger than 45 with glioma.

V is TRBV11-2 and J is TRBJ2-7, with 7 bases lining up with TRBD1. CDR3 length: 15 residues. V trimming: 1 base; J trimming: 1 base; junction bases outside the gene matches: 4. Per the germline V gene, CDR1 is SGHAT and CDR2 is FQNNGV. Here the CDR3 DNA reads TGTGCCAGCAGCTTAGGACAGGGACCATCCTACGAGCAGTACTTC. Its translation is CASSLGQGPSYEQYF.

The chain has TRBV30 and TRBJ1-5, with no clear D. CDR1 is GTSNPN, CDR2 SVGIG, per germline (reference sequence). The CDR3 contains 16 residues. Trimming pared 0 bases from V and 0 bases from J, leaving 12 bases between. The CDR3 is CAWSVLPQYSNQPQHF. The DNA of the CDR3 is TGTGCCTGGAGTGTATTGCCACAATATAGCAATCAGCCCCAGCATTTT.

The CDR3 sequence: CSVEGVSRENGYTF. Written as DNA, the CDR3 is TGCAGCGTTGAAGGCGTGTCGAGGGAGAATGGCTACACCTTC. The gene calls are TRBV29-1 and TRBJ1-2; D unclear. Looked up from germline, CDR1 is SQVTM and CDR2 is ANQGSEA. There are 14 residues in the CDR3. Between the trimmed V and J ends, which lost 1 base and 6 bases, there was a span of 15 bases.